The 3 T cell receptor beta chains below were found in one sample sequenced in a study of T-cell memory formation after mild COVID-19. TCRdb used MiXCR to reprocess the 5' RACE reads, holding one entry per CDR3 protein. Among about 240,000 distinct CDR3 sequences listed, roughly 9.4% were seen once. The specimen was PBMCs or a T cell subset sorted from them (not recorded which). These receptors were obtained from a man younger than 35 who had mild COVID-19 (a few samples of this study predate the infection). Cell type and time point are not known.

This clonotype was seen repeatedly, ten times or more. The rearrangement joins TRBV12-3 or TRBV12-4 to TRBJ2-7, with D unresolved. V was shortened by 6 bases and J by 5 bases, with 11 bases between the two germline ends. The CDR3 spans 12 residues. The CDR3 reads CASSPGFHEQYF. Written as DNA, the CDR3 is TGTGCCAGCAGCCCAGGATTTCACGAGCAGTACTTC.

This clonotype was seen ten or more times. The DNA for the CDR3 is TGCAGCGTTGAAGGGCGCGAGGGAGAGACCCAGTACTTC. Translated, it gives CSVEGREGETQYF. This chain uses TRBV29-1 with TRBJ2-5, with D maybe TRBD2 (5 bases). Germline CDR1 and CDR2: SQVTM and ANQGSEA. Between the trimmed V and J ends, which lost 1 base and 4 bases, there was a span of 10 bases. The length of the CDR3 is 13 residues.

The chain carries TRBV7-8 and TRBJ1-2, with a possible D match to TRBD1 (5 bases). CDR3 size: 14 residues. CDR1 and CDR2 from the germline V gene are SGHVS and FQNEAQ. V lost 5 bases and J lost 8, with 18 bases in between. The CDR3 coding sequence is TGTGCCAGCAGCCCTGTCAGGGCCCTATCAGGCTACACCTTC. As protein: CASSPVRALSGYTF.